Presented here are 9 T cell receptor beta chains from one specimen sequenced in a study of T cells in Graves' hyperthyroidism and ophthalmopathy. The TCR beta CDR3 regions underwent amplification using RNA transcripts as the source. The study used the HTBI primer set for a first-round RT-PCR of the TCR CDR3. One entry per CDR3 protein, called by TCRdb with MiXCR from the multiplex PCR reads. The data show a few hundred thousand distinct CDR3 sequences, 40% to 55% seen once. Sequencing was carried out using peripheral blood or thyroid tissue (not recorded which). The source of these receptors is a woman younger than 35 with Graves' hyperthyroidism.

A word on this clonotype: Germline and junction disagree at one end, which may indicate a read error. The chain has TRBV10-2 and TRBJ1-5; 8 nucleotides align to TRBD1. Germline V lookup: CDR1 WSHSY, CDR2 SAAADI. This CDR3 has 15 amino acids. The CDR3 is CVSRDRGFSNQPQHF. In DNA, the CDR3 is TGCGTCAGCAGAGACAGGGGCTTTAGCAATCAGCCCCAGCATTTT.

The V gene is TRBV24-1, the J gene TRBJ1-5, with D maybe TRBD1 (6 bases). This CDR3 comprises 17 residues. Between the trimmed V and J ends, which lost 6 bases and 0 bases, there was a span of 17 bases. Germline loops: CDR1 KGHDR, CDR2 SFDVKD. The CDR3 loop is CATSYLGTSYSNQPQHF. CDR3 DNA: TGTGCCACCAGTTACCTCGGGACATCTTATAGCAATCAGCCCCAGCATTTT.

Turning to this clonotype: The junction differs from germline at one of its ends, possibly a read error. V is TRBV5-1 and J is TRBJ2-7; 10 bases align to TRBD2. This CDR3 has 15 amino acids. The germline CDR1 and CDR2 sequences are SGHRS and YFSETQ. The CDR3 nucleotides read TGCGCCAGCAGCTTGCGAGCGGGAGGGGTCTACGAGCAGTGCTTC. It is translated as CASSLRAGGVYEQCF.

The DNA for the CDR3 is TGTGCCAGCAGTGTTCGGGGGGCAGGTCAGCCCCAGCATTTT. This sequence encodes CASSVRGAGQPQHF. The V call is TRBV2, the J call TRBJ1-5; D is possibly TRBD1 (6 bases). This CDR3 contains 14 residues. The germline V gene has CDR1 SNHLY and CDR2 FYNNEI. Trimming shortened V by 4 bases and J by 6 bases, and 13 bases separated the two germline ends.

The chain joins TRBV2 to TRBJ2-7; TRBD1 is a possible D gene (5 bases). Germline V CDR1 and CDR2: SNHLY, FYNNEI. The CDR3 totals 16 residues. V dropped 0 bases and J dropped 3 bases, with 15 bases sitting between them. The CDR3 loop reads CASSEARIGRGYEQYF. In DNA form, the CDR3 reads TGTGCCAGCAGTGAAGCCCGGATCGGAAGGGGCTACGAGCAGTACTTC. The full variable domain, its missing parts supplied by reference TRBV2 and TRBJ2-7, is EPEVTQTPSHQVTQMGQEVILRCVPISNHLYFYWYRQILGQKVEFLVSFYNNEISEKSEIFDDQFSVERPDGSNFTLKIRSTKLEDSAMYFCASSEARIGRGYEQYFGPGTRLTVT.

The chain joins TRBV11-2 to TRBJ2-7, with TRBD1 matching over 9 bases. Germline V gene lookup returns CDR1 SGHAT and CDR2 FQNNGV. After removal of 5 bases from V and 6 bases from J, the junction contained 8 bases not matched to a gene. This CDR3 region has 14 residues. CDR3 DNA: TGTGCCAGCAGCCAGACAGGGGGTACCTCCGAGCAGTACTTC. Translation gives CASSQTGGTSEQYF.

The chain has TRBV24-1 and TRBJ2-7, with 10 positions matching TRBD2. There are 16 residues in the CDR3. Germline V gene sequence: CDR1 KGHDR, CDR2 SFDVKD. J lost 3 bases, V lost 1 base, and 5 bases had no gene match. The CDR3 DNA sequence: TGTGCCACCAGTGATTTTCCCAGCGGGAGGGACTACGAGCAGTACTTC. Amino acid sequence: CATSDFPSGRDYEQYF.

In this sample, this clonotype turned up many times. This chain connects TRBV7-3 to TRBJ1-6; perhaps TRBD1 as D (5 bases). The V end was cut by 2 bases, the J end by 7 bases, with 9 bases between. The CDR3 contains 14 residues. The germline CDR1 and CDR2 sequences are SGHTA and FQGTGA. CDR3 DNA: TGTGCCAGCAGCTTAGCCGGGGGGAATTCACCCCTCCACTTT. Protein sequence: CASSLAGGNSPLHF.

The CDR3 loop is CASSVLLGGGYTF. DNA for the CDR3: TGTGCCAGCAGTGTCCTCCTGGGTGGAGGCTACACCTTC. The genes are TRBV2 and TRBJ1-2; D not resolved. This CDR3 has 13 residues. Germline values: CDR1 SNHLY, CDR2 FYNNEI. Trimming cost V 4 bases and J 8 bases, with 14 bases left between them.